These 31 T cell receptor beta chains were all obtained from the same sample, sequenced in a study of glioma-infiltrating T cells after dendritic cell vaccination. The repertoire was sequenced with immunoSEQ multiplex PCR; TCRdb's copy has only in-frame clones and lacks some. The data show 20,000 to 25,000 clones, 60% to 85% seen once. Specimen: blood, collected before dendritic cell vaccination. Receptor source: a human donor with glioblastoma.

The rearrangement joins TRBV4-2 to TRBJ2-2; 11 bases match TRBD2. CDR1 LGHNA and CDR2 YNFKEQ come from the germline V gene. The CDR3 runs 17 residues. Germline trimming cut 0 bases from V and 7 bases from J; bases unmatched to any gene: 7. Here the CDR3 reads CASSQEVLAGVGGELFF. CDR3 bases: TGTGCCAGCAGCCAAGAGGTACTAGCGGGAGTGGGCGGGGAGCTGTTTTTT.

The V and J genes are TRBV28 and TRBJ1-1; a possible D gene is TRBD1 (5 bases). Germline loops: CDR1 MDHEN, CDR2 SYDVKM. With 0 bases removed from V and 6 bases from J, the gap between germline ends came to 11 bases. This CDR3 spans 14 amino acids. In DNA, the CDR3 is TGTGCCAGCAGTTTATGGGGGGGAAACCCTGAAGCTTTCTTT. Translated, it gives CASSLWGGNPEAFF. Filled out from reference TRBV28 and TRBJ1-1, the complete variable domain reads DVKVTQSSRYLVKRTGEKVFLECVQDMDHENMFWYRQDPGLGLRLIYFSYDVKMKEKGDIPEGYSVSREKKERFSLILESASTNQTSMYLCASSLWGGNPEAFFGQGTRLTVV.

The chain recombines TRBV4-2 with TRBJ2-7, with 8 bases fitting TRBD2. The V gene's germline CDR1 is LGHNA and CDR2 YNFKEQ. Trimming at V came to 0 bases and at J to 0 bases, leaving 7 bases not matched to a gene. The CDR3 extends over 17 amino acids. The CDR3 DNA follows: TGTGCCAGCAGCCAAGATTGGGCGGGACTAGACTCCTACGAGCAGTACTTC. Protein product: CASSQDWAGLDSYEQYF.

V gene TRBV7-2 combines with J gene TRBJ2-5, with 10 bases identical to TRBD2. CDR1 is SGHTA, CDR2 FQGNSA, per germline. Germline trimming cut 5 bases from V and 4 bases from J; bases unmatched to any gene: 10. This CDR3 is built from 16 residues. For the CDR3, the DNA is TGTGCCAGCAGCCCAAGCGGGAGGGCCATGAGAGAGACCCAGTACTTC. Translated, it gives CASSPSGRAMRETQYF.

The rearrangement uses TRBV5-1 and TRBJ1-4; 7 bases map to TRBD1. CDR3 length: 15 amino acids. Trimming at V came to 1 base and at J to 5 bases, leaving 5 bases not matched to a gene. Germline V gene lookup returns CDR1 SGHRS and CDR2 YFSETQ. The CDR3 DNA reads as TGCGCCAGCAGCTTGAGGACAGGAAAGAATGAAAAACTGTTTTTT. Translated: CASSLRTGKNEKLFF.

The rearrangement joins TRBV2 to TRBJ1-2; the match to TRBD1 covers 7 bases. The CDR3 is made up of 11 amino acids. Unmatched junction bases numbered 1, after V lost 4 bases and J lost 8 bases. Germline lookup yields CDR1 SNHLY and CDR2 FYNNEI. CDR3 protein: CASSGGGGYTF. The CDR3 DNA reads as TGTGCCAGCAGTGGAGGGGGCGGCTACACCTTC.

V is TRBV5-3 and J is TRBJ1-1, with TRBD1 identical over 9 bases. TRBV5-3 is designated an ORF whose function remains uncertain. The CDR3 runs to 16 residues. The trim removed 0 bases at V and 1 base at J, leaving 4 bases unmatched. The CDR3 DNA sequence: TGTGCCAGAAGCTTGGGACAGGGGGGGAGGAACACTGAAGCTTTCTTT. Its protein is CARSLGQGGRNTEAFF.

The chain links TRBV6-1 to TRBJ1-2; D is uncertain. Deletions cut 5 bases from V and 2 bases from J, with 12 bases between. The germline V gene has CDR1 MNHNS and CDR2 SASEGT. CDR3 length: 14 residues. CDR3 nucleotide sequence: TGTGCCAGCAGTTCCCAGCCAGGAAACTATGGCTACACCTTC. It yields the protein CASSSQPGNYGYTF.

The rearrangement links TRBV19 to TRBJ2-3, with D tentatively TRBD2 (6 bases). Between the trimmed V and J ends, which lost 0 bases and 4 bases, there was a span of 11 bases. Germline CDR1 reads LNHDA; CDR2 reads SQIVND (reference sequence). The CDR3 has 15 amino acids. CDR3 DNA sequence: TGTGCCAGTAGTATAGACGGGACTGCTGCAGATACGCAGTATTTT. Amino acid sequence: CASSIDGTAADTQYF.

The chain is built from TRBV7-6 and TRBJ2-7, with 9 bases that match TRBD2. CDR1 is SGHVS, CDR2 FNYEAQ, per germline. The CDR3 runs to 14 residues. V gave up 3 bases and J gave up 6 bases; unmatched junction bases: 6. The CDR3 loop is CASSFSGGTTEQYF. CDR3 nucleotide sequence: TGTGCCAGCAGCTTCAGCGGGGGGACTACCGAGCAGTACTTC.

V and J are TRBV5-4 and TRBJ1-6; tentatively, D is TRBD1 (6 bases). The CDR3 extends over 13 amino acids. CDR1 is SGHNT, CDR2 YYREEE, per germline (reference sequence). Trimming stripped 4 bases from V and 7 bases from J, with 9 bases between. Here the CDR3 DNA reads TGTGCCAGCAGCCAGGGGACGAATTCACCCCTCCACTTT. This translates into CASSQGTNSPLHF.

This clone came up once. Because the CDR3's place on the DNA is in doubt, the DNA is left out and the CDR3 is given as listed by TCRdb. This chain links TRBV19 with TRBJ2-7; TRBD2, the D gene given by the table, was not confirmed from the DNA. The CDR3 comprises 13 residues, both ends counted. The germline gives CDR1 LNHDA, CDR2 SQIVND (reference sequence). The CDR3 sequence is CASTSGDNYEQYF.

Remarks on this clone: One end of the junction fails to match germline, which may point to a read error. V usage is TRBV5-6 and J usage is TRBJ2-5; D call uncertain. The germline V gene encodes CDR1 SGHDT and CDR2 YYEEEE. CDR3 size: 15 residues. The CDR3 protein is CASSWPGSLQGTQYF. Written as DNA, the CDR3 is TGTGCCAGCAGCTGGCCCGGGTCTTTGCAAGGGACCCAGTACTTC.

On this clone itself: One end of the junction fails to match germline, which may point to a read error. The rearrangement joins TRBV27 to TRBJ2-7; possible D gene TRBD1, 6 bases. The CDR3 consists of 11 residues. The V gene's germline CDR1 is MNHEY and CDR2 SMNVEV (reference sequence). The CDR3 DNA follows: TGTGCCAGCAGTTCCCAGGGGAGATCCGTTTTC. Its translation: CASSSQGRSVF.

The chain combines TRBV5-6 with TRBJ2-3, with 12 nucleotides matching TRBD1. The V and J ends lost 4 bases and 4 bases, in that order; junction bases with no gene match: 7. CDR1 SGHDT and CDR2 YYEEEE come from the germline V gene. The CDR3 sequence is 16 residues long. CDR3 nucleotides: TGTGCCAGCAGCCCGGGGACAGGGGGCCACCCAGATACGCAGTATTTT. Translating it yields CASSPGTGGHPDTQYF.

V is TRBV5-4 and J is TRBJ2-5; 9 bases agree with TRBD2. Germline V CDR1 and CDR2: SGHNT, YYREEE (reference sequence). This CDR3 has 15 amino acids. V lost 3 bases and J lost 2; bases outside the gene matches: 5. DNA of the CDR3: TGTGCCAGCAGCTCCCCAGCGGGAGGTCAAGAGACCCAGTACTTC. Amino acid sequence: CASSSPAGGQETQYF.

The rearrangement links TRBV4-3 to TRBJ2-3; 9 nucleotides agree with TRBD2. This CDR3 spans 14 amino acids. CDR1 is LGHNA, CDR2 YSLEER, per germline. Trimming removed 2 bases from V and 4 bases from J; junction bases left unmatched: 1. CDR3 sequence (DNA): TGCGCCAGCAGCCAAAAGCGGGAGGCAGATACGCAGTATTTT. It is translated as CASSQKREADTQYF.

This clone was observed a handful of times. The CDR3 nucleotides are TGTGCCAGCTCACCACAGTCGGGACACCACACCGGGGAGCTGTTTTTT. It specifies CASSPQSGHHTGELFF. The chain carries TRBV18 and TRBJ2-2; perhaps TRBD1 as D (6 bases). CDR1 and CDR2 from the germline V gene are KGHSH and LQKENI. The CDR3 spans 16 residues. V was shortened by 1 base and J by 3 bases, with 12 bases between the two germline ends.

CDR3 loop: CASSTPTAMNTEAFF. Here the CDR3 DNA reads TGTGCCAGCAGTACCCCGACAGCAATGAACACTGAAGCTTTCTTT. This sequence joins TRBV28 and TRBJ1-1; D is perhaps TRBD1 (5 bases). Germline V CDR1 and CDR2: MDHEN, SYDVKM. CDR3 length: 15 residues. V shed 5 bases and J shed 0 bases, with 13 bases lying between them.

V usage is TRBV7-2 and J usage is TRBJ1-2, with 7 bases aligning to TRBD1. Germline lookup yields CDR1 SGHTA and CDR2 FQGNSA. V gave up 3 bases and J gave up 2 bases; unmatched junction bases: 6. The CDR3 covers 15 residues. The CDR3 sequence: CASSFGGGSNYGYTF. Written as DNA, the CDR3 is TGTGCCAGCAGCTTCGGAGGGGGCTCGAACTATGGCTACACCTTC.

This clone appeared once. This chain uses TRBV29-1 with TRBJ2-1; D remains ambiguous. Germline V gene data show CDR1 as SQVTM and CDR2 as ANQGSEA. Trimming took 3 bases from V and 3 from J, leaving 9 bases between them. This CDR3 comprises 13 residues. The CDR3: CSVDSLIYNEQFF. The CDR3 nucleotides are TGCAGCGTTGACTCGCTAATCTACAATGAGCAGTTCTTC.

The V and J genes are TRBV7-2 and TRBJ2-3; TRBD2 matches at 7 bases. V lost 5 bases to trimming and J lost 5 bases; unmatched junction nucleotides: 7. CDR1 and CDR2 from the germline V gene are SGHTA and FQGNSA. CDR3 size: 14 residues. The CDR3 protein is CASSPSGMGDTQYF. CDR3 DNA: TGTGCCAGCAGCCCAAGCGGGATGGGAGATACGCAGTATTTT.

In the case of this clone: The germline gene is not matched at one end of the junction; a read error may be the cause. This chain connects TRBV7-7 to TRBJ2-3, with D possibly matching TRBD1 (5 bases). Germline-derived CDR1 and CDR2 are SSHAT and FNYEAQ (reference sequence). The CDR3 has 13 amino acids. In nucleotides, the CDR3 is TGTGCTAGCAGCCCCATTCAGGGAGATACGCAGTATTTT. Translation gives CASSPIQGDTQYF. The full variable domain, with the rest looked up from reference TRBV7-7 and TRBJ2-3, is GAGVSQSPRYKVTKRGQDVTLRCDPISSHATLYWYQQALGQGPEFLTYFNYEAQPDKSGLPSDRFSAERPEGSISTLTIQRTEQRDSAMYRCASSPIQGDTQYFGPGTRLTVL.

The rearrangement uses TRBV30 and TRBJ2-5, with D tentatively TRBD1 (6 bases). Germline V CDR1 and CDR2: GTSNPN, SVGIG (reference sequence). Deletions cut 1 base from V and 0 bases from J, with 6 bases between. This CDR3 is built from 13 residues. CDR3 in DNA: TGTGCCTGGAGTGGGACAGACCAAGAGACCCAGTACTTC. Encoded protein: CAWSGTDQETQYF. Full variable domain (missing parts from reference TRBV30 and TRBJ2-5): SQTIHQWPATLVQPVGSPLSLECTVEGTSNPNLYWYRQAAGRGLQLLFYSVGIGQISSEVPQNLSASRPQDRQFILSSKKLLLSDSGFYLCAWSGTDQETQYFGPGTRLLVL.

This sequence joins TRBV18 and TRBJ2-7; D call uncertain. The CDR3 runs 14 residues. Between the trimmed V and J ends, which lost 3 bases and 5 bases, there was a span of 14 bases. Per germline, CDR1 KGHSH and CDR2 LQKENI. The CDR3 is CASSPGRSGNEQYF. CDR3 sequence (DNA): TGTGCCAGCTCACCTGGCAGATCAGGCAACGAGCAGTACTTC.

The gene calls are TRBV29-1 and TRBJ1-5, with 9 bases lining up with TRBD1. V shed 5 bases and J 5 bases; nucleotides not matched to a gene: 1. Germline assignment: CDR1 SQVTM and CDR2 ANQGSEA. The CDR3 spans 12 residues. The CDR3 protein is CSVRQGDQPQHF. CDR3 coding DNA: TGCAGCGTTCGACAGGGGGATCAGCCCCAGCATTTT. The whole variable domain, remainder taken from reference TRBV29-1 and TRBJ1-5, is SAVISQKPSRDICQRGTSLTIQCQVDSQVTMMFWYRQQPGQSLTLIATANQGSEATYESGFVIDKFPISRPNLTFSTLTVSNMSPEDSSIYLCSVRQGDQPQHFGDGTRLSIL.

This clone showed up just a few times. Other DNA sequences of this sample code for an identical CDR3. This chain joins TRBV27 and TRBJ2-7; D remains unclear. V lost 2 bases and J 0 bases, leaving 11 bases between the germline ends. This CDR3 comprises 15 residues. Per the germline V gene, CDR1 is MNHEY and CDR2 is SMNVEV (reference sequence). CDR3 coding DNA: TGTGCCAGCAGTTTAGGAAGCGCAAGCTCCTACGAGCAGTACTTC. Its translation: CASSLGSASSYEQYF.

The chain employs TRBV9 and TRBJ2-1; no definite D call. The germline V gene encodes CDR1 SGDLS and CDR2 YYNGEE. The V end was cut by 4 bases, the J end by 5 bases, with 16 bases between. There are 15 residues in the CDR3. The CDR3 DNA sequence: TGTGCCAGCAGCTCTCCCGGCGGATCTCACAATGAGCAGTTCTTC. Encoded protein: CASSSPGGSHNEQFF.

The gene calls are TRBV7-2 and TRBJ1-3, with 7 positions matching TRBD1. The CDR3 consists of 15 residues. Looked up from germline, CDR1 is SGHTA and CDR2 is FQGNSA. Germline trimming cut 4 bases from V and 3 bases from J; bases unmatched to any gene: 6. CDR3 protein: CASSSYRGVGNTIYF. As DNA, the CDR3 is TGTGCCAGCAGCTCCTACAGGGGCGTTGGAAACACCATATATTTT.

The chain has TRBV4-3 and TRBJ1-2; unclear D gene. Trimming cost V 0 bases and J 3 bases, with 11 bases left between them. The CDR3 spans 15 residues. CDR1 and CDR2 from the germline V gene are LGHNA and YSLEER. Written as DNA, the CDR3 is TGCGCCAGCAGCCAAGATCCCCGGGGTGACTATGGCTACACCTTC. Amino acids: CASSQDPRGDYGYTF.

The CDR3 is CASSAEGGSYNEQFF. The CDR3 region has the DNA TGCGCCAGCAGCGCCGAGGGTGGTTCCTACAATGAGCAGTTCTTC. The V call is TRBV5-1, the J call TRBJ2-1; D possibly corresponds to TRBD2 (5 bases). The CDR3 has 15 amino acids. Trimming cost V 4 bases and J 1 base, with 12 bases left between them. The germline gives CDR1 SGHRS, CDR2 YFSETQ.